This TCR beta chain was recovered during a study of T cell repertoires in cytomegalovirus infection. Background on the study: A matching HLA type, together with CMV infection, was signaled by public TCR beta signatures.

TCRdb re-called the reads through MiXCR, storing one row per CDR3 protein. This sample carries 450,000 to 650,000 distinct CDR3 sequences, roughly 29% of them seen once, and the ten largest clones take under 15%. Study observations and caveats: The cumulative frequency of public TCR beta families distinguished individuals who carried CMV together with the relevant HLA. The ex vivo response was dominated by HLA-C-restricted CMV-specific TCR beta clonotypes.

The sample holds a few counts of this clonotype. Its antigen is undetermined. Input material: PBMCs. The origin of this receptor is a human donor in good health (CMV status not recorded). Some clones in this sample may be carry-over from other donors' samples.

This CDR3 reads CASSLEDTDTQYF. The CDR3 DNA reads as TGTGCCAGCAGCTTGGAAGACACAGATACGCAGTATTTT. The V gene is TRBV11-3, the J gene TRBJ2-3; the D is unclear. V lost 3 bases, J lost 2 bases, and 6 bases lay in between. The CDR3 loop spans 13 amino acids. Germline CDR1 is SGHNT and CDR2 is YENEEA.